Shown below are 20 T cell receptor beta chains from a single sample sequenced in a study of PD-1 blockade in mismatch repair-deficient tumors. The data were produced by immunoSEQ multiplex PCR, yet TCRdb's version contains in-frame clones alone and is incomplete. The table shows roughly 130,000 clones, with roughly 86% occurring only once. The sequencing used peripheral blood, collected roughly 67 weeks after starting pembrolizumab. These receptor sequences come from an adult with mismatch repair-deficient cancer.

The gene calls are TRBV7-2 and TRBJ1-4; D not certain. The CDR3 length is 17 residues. Deletions cut 2 bases from V and 3 bases from J, with 16 bases between. From germline, CDR1 is SGHTA and CDR2 FQGNSA. The CDR3, as DNA: TGTGCCAGCAGCTTAAAGTGGGGAGTTAGAGCTAATGAAAAACTGTTTTTT. Translation: CASSLKWGVRANEKLFF.

This clone showed up just once. The rearrangement uses TRBV4-3 and TRBJ2-7, with TRBD1 identical over 8 bases. The CDR3 spans 15 residues. V lost 4 bases to trimming and J lost 2 bases; unmatched junction nucleotides: 7. Germline CDR1 and CDR2: LGHNA and YSLEER. This CDR3 is CASSPSGTGAYEQYF. The CDR3 nucleotides are TGCGCCAGCAGCCCTTCCGGGACAGGAGCCTACGAGCAGTACTTC.

CDR3 region: CSVGEIEKLFF. In DNA, the CDR3 is TGCAGCGTTGGGGAGATTGAAAAACTGTTTTTT. The chain links TRBV29-1 to TRBJ1-4; no clear D. The CDR3 contains 11 residues. V was pared by 4 bases and J by 7 bases, with 7 bases between. The germline V gene encodes CDR1 SQVTM and CDR2 ANQGSEA.

The rearrangement links TRBV11-2 to TRBJ2-7, with a weak D call TRBD1 (5 bases). Per germline, CDR1 SGHAT and CDR2 FQNNGV. The CDR3 totals 13 residues. The germline V and J ends were trimmed by 0 bases and 6 bases, with 9 bases remaining between them. CDR3 in amino acids: CASSLETAGEQYF. In nucleotides, the CDR3 is TGTGCCAGCAGCTTAGAGACAGCTGGCGAGCAGTACTTC.

This clone was seen a handful of times. CDR3 sequence reads: CASSGTGGNQPQHF. DNA of the CDR3: TGTGCCAGCAGTGGGACAGGGGGCAATCAGCCCCAGCATTTT. The rearrangement links TRBV28 to TRBJ1-5; 10 nucleotides match TRBD1. Germline V gives CDR1 MDHEN, CDR2 SYDVKM. This CDR3 comprises 14 residues. With V trimmed by 5 bases and J by 2 bases, 0 bases remained unmatched.

The V call is TRBV30, the J call TRBJ2-7; 12 bases match TRBD1. The length of the CDR3 is 15 residues. The junction had 8 bases not matched to a gene; V was cut back by 5 bases and J by 3 bases. Germline assignment: CDR1 GTSNPN and CDR2 SVGIG (reference sequence). CDR3 sequence (DNA): TGTGCCTGGTCCTTTGGGACAGGGGGCCACTACGAGCAGTACTTC. This encodes CAWSFGTGGHYEQYF.

The V call is TRBV5-1, the J call TRBJ1-2; possibly TRBD1 for D (5 bases). Between the trimmed V and J ends, which lost 4 bases and 2 bases, there was a span of 15 bases. The CDR3 runs 15 residues. CDR1 SGHRS and CDR2 YFSETQ come from the germline V gene. The DNA of the CDR3 is TGCGCCAGCAGCCCCCGAGTGGGGGAGAACTATGGCTACACCTTC. Residues: CASSPRVGENYGYTF.

V gene TRBV28 combines with J gene TRBJ2-1; no clear D. Per germline, CDR1 MDHEN and CDR2 SYDVKM. V lost 5 bases to trimming and J lost 10 bases, with 9 bases between them. The CDR3 is 11 amino acids. CDR3 amino acids: CASSLRLEQFF. CDR3 sequence (DNA): TGTGCCAGCAGTCTCCGCCTAGAGCAGTTCTTC.

The chain couples TRBV5-5 to TRBJ2-7; TRBD2 is a possible D gene (5 bases). V shed 3 bases and J shed 0 bases, with 10 bases lying between them. The germline CDR1 and CDR2 sequences are SGHKS and YYEKEE (reference sequence). The CDR3 is made up of 14 amino acids. CDR3 in amino acids: CASSSPADSYEQYF. CDR3 sequence (DNA): TGTGCCAGCAGCTCGCCAGCGGACTCCTACGAGCAGTACTTC.

This chain's CDR3 is CASSKVQQIPRNEQFF. DNA for the CDR3: TGTGCCAGCAGCAAAGTTCAACAGATTCCCCGGAATGAGCAGTTCTTC. The chain carries TRBV21-1 and TRBJ2-1; the tabulated D call, TRBD1, remains unverified against the DNA. TRBV21-1 is an annotated pseudogene. The CDR3 is made up of 16 amino acids.

This chain links TRBV30 with TRBJ2-2; D remains ambiguous. Deletions cut 0 bases from V and 4 bases from J, with 6 bases between. CDR3 length: 13 residues. Germline values: CDR1 GTSNPN, CDR2 SVGIG (reference sequence). The CDR3 here is CAWSVLITGELFF. DNA of the CDR3: TGTGCCTGGAGTGTACTCATCACCGGGGAGCTGTTTTTT.

CDR3 DNA sequence: TGTGCCAGCAGTTTATCCCGCCCGCCCGAGCAGTACTTC. Protein: CASSLSRPPEQYF. The rearrangement links TRBV27 to TRBJ2-7; no firm D call. V was pared by 0 bases and J by 6 bases, with 9 bases between. The CDR3 has 13 amino acids. The V gene's germline CDR1 is MNHEY and CDR2 SMNVEV (reference sequence).

The chain couples TRBV15 to TRBJ2-7, with a tentative D call TRBD2 (6 bases). Deletions cut 5 bases from V and 4 bases from J, with 12 bases between. This CDR3 has 13 residues. The germline gives CDR1 LNHNV, CDR2 YYDKDF (reference sequence). CDR3 sequence: CATSAGTRYEQYF. For the CDR3, the DNA is TGTGCCACCAGCGCCGGGACTCGATACGAGCAGTACTTC. Filled out from reference TRBV15 and TRBJ2-7, the complete variable domain reads DAMVIQNPRYQVTQFGKPVTLSCSQTLNHNVMYWYQQKSSQAPKLLFHYYDKDFNNEADTPDNFQSRRPNTSFCFLDIRSPGLGDTAMYLCATSAGTRYEQYFGPGTRLTVT.

The chain uses TRBV9 and TRBJ2-3, with 11 nucleotides matching TRBD2. CDR3 length: 17 residues. The V gene's germline CDR1 is SGDLS and CDR2 YYNGEE. The trim removed 0 bases at V and 6 bases at J, leaving 9 bases unmatched. The CDR3 DNA reads TGTGCCAGCAGCGTAGGTACTAGCGGGAGATGGGGGGATACGCAGTATTTT. It is translated as CASSVGTSGRWGDTQYF.

This clone was seen once. The chain links TRBV19 to TRBJ2-5; D tentatively fits TRBD1 or TRBD2 (6 bases each). The V gene's germline CDR1 is LNHDA and CDR2 SQIVND (reference sequence). This CDR3 contains 15 residues. Trimming shortened V by 3 bases and J by 5 bases, and 16 bases separated the two germline ends. The CDR3 DNA follows: TGTGCCAGTAGTATTGGCAGGGGACTTAGGGAGACCCAGTACTTC. It is translated as CASSIGRGLRETQYF.

The chain links TRBV28 to TRBJ1-5, with D perhaps matching TRBD1 (6 bases). CDR3 length: 15 residues. Germline V CDR1 and CDR2: MDHEN, SYDVKM. Trimming removed 1 base from V and 2 bases from J, with 9 bases in between. CDR3 residues: CASSLFRGGNQPQHF. For the CDR3, the DNA is TGTGCCAGCAGTTTATTTAGGGGGGGCAATCAGCCCCAGCATTTT.

This clone occurred a few times. The chain uses TRBV4-1 and TRBJ2-7, with D perhaps given as TRBD1 or TRBD2 (5 bases each). Looked up from germline, CDR1 is MGHRA and CDR2 is YSYEKL. This CDR3 contains 15 residues. Deletions cut 0 bases from V and 2 bases from J, with 11 bases between. This CDR3 reads CASSQERGDTYEQYF. In nucleotides, the CDR3 is TGCGCCAGCAGCCAAGAAAGGGGAGATACCTACGAGCAGTACTTC.

The chain has TRBV6-1 and TRBJ2-1, with 7 bases matching TRBD2. CDR3 size: 16 residues. Germline CDR1 reads MNHNS; CDR2 reads SASEGT. V lost 2 bases to trimming and J lost 0 bases; unmatched junction nucleotides: 4. CDR3: CASSELLASSYNEQFF. As DNA, the CDR3 is TGTGCCAGCAGTGAACTACTAGCGAGCTCCTACAATGAGCAGTTCTTC.

The gene calls are TRBV7-2 and TRBJ2-7; D remains unclear. CDR1 is SGHTA, CDR2 FQGNSA, per germline. Trimming took 1 base from V and 3 from J, leaving 10 bases between them. The CDR3 contains 14 residues. CDR3 coding DNA: TGTGCCAGCAGCTTAGTAGAAGGGAACTACGAGCAGTACTTC. This codes for CASSLVEGNYEQYF.

This clone turned up a few times. This chain joins TRBV6-4 and TRBJ2-1; TRBD2 agrees at 8 bases. The CDR3 has 15 amino acids. V lost 2 bases and J lost 8; bases outside the gene matches: 8. CDR1 and CDR2 from the germline V gene are MRHNA and SNTAGT. In DNA, the CDR3 is TGTGCCAGCAGTGACGAGAGCGGGAGCGGGCATGAGCAGTTCTTC. It encodes CASSDESGSGHEQFF.